This TCR beta chain was documented in a study of OX40 agonist ivuxolimab in advanced cancers. Study summary: Patients were infused with ivuxolimab every 2 weeks at 0.01 to 10 mg/kg. Earlier anti-PD-1, anti-PD-L1 or anti-CTLA-4 therapy was permitted; over 35% had received some. The study's findings and limits: People who partly responded at 0.1-3.0 mg/kg had some of the least clonal expansion seen.

The protocol was immunoSEQ multiplex PCR, while the TCRdb copy is restricted to in-frame clones and leaves out a portion. The repertoire holds fewer than 55,000 clones, with 85% to 90% as singletons. The germline V gene encodes CDR1 SEHNR and CDR2 FQNEAQ (reference sequence). Trimming stripped 3 bases from V and 6 bases from J, with 15 bases between. The CDR3 length is 14 residues. For this clone: The antigen is undetermined.

Patients were excluded for autoimmune disease history or systemic immunosuppression. The gene calls are TRBV7-9 and TRBJ2-7, with D perhaps matching TRBD1 or TRBD2 (5 bases each). Sequenced here: CD4+ or CD8+ T cells sorted from blood, sampled in a trial of the OX40 agonist ivuxolimab. The sequence was obtained from an adult with an advanced solid tumor such as melanoma, head and neck, liver or kidney cancer. The CDR3 loop is CASSLGPSSGEQYF. The CDR3, as DNA: TGTGCCAGCAGCTTGGGACCCTCCTCGGGCGAGCAGTACTTC.